This T cell receptor beta chain was sequenced in a study of cytomegalovirus exposure and HLA in healthy donors. With 4 bases clipped from V and 1 base from J, the junction kept 12 bases outside the gene matches. Germline V gene lookup returns CDR1 SEHNR and CDR2 FQNEAQ (reference sequence). This CDR3 comprises 17 residues. PCR employed 60 Vbeta and 13 Jbeta primers. Sequencing was performed with immunoSEQ multiplex PCR; in TCRdb, only in-frame clones are kept and a portion is missing. The profile covers 55,000 to 75,000 clones, with approximately 80% appearing a single time and less than 3.5% taken by the ten largest.

The source is a girl aged 5-17 years in good health and CMV-seropositive. Sequencing was performed on PBMCs. The gene calls are TRBV7-9 and TRBJ2-5; 7 bases are a match to TRBD1. The CDR3 spells CASSSLRSTGSQETQYF. CDR3 DNA sequence: TGTGCCAGCAGCTCATTGCGCTCGACAGGGTCCCAAGAGACCCAGTACTTC.